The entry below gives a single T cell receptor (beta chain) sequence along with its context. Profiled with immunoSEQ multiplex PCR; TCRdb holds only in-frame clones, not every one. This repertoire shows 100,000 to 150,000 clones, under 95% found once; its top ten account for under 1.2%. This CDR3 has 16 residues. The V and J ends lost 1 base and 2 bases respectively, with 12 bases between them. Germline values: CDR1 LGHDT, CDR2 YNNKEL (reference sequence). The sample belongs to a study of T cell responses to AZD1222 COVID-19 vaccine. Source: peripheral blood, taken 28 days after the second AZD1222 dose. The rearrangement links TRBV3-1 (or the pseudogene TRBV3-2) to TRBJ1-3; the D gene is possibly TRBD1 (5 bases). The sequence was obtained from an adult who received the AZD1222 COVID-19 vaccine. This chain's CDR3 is CASSQVTGVTGNTIYF. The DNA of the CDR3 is TGTGCCAGCAGCCAAGTGACGGGGGTAACTGGAAACACCATATATTTT.